This T cell receptor beta chain is from a study of CD8 T cells in Susac syndrome. Across the study: Patients with Susac syndrome were therapy-naive, on corticosteroids, or on intravenous immunoglobulin alone at the time that blood was drawn.

Random hexamers served to reverse transcribe roughly 0.45 to 1 ug RNA. TCRdb used MiXCR to reprocess the immunoSEQ multiplex PCR reads, holding one entry per CDR3 protein. The table shows approximately 190,000 distinct CDR3 sequences, with over 90% occurring only once. Comments on this clonotype: Its antigen is undetermined.

Study-wide results and caveats: Susac-specific public clones were found in both the total CD8+ and the CD8+ TEMRA repertoires, with sixteen in the former and about five in the latter.

V lost 5 bases to trimming and J lost 4 bases; unmatched junction nucleotides: 15. The CDR3 runs 18 residues. CDR1 is SGDLS and CDR2 is YYNGEE in the germline V gene. The sequenced target, TCR beta, came from blood CD8+ and CD4+ T cells. V usage is TRBV9 and J usage is TRBJ1-2; 12 nucleotides match TRBD1. Input material: CD8+ T cells from PBMCs. The clonotype comes from a human donor with Susac syndrome. The CDR3 nucleotides are TGTGCCAGCAGTGCCACCGGGACAGGGGGCGCGGGGAGCTATGGCTACACCTTC. It translates to CASSATGTGGAGSYGYTF.